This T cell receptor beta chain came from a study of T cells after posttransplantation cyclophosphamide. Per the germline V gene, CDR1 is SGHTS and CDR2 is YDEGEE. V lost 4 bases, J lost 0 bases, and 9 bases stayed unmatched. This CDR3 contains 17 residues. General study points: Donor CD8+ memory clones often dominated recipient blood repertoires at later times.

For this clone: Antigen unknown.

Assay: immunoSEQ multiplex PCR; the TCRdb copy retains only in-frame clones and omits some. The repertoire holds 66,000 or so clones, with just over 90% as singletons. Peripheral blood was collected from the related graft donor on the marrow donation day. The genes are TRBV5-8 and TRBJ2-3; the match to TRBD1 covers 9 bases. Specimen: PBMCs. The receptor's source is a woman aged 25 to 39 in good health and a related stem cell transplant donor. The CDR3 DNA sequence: TGTGCCAGCAGCCGACAGGGGGGGACCACTAGCACAGATACGCAGTATTTT. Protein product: CASSRQGGTTSTDTQYF.